The 10 T cell receptor beta chains listed next were all sequenced from one sample in a study of cytotoxic CD8 clonotypes in ibrutinib-treated CLL. The repertoire was sequenced with immunoSEQ multiplex PCR; TCRdb's copy has only in-frame clones and lacks some. The sample lists tens of thousands of clones; roughly 77% were seen once. This specimen consisted of PBMCs, obtained after 12 months of ibrutinib treatment. Receptors were obtained from a human donor with chronic lymphocytic leukemia.

This chain joins TRBV19 and TRBJ1-6; TRBD1 matches 7 bases. The V gene's germline CDR1 is LNHDA and CDR2 SQIVND (reference sequence). The ends lost 4 bases at V and 5 bases at J; junction bases unmatched: 2. The CDR3 contains 14 residues. CDR3 residues: CASSKGAHNSPLHF. The CDR3 nucleotides are TGTGCCAGTAGTAAGGGGGCCCATAATTCACCCCTCCACTTT.

V and J are TRBV7-3 and TRBJ2-2; TRBD2 matches at 8 bases. Trimming cost V 5 bases and J 4 bases; bases outside gene matches: 6. CDR3 size: 15 residues. In germline, CDR1 is SGHTA, CDR2 FQGTGA. The CDR3 is CASSHGGAGTGELFF. CDR3 DNA sequence: TGTGCCAGCAGCCACGGGGGGGCAGGCACCGGGGAGCTGTTTTTT.

The rearrangement links TRBV7-3 to TRBJ2-7; the match to TRBD2 covers 14 bases. After removal of 6 bases from V and 0 bases from J, the junction contained 7 bases not matched to a gene. In germline, CDR1 is SGHTA, CDR2 FQGTGA. CDR3 length equals 17 residues. As DNA, the CDR3 is TGTGCCAGCAGACTGGGACTAGCGGGAGATCTCTCCTACGAGCAGTACTTC. Amino acid sequence: CASRLGLAGDLSYEQYF.

This chain links TRBV6-9 with TRBJ1-3; the D is unclear. CDR1 and CDR2 (germline): MNHGY, SVAAGI. The CDR3 has 15 residues. V was shortened by 6 bases and J by 2 bases, with 14 bases between the two germline ends. The CDR3 spells CASSTDRIPGNTIYF. CDR3 sequence (DNA): TGTGCCAGCAGCACAGACCGGATCCCTGGAAACACCATATATTTT.

V and J are TRBV6-1 and TRBJ1-1; D is perhaps TRBD1 (6 bases). CDR1 and CDR2 (germline): MNHNS, SASEGT. The V gene lost 6 bases and the J gene lost 0 bases, with 11 bases spanning the gap. The CDR3 runs to 14 residues. The CDR3 DNA is TGTGCCAGCAGGCCGGGGGCCATGAACACTGAAGCTTTCTTT. This sequence encodes CASRPGAMNTEAFF.

In its sample, this clone was seen once. The chain's CDR3 is CASSEFGGRGYYEQYF. The CDR3 region has the DNA TGTGCCAGCAGTGAATTCGGCGGGAGGGGTTACTACGAGCAGTACTTC. The chain recombines TRBV25-1 with TRBJ2-7; TRBD2 matches 9 bases. Per germline, CDR1 MGHDK and CDR2 SYGVNS. V shed 1 base, J shed 3 bases, and the junction held 7 bases outside the gene matches. The CDR3 consists of 16 residues.

This clone was observed many times. The chain is built from TRBV7-9 and TRBJ1-2; no definite D call. Germline lookup yields CDR1 SEHNR and CDR2 FQNEAQ (reference sequence). The V gene lost 5 bases and the J gene lost 5 bases, with 18 bases spanning the gap. The CDR3 totals 15 residues. The CDR3 reads CASSPPPGRPYGYTF. CDR3 DNA sequence: TGTGCCAGCAGCCCCCCCCCAGGCCGCCCATATGGCTACACCTTC.

This chain connects TRBV19 to TRBJ2-1; TRBD2 aligns across 7 bases. This CDR3 comprises 14 residues. V trimming: 3 bases; J trimming: 3 bases; junction bases outside the gene matches: 2. Germline V CDR1 and CDR2: LNHDA, SQIVND (reference sequence). The CDR3 coding sequence is TGTGCCAGTAGTATTGGCGGGAGCTACAATGAGCAGTTCTTC. This translates into CASSIGGSYNEQFF.

This clone was counted a few times. Other DNA sequences in this specimen translate into the identical CDR3. V and J are TRBV5-1 and TRBJ1-4; TRBD1 agrees at 7 bases. There are 14 residues in the CDR3. Germline-derived CDR1 and CDR2 are SGHRS and YFSETQ. V shed 0 bases, J shed 6 bases, and the junction held 2 bases outside the gene matches. The CDR3 nucleotides read TGCGCCAGCAGCTTGGCAGGGGGTGATGAAAAACTGTTTTTT. It codes for CASSLAGGDEKLFF.

This sequence joins TRBV27 and TRBJ1-4; 7 bases align to TRBD1. Germline assignment: CDR1 MNHEY and CDR2 SMNVEV (reference sequence). Unmatched junction bases numbered 21, after V lost 6 bases and J lost 2 bases. This CDR3 is 20 amino acids long. CDR3 region: CASSFFGANQGRGTNEKLFF. In DNA form, the CDR3 reads TGTGCCAGCAGCTTTTTTGGGGCCAATCAAGGCAGGGGGACTAATGAAAAACTGTTTTTT.